These 22 T cell receptor beta chains originate from one sample sequenced in a study of response to subunit inactivated influenza vaccine. MiXCR, run by TCRdb on the RT-PCR reads, gives a single entry per CDR3 protein. The sample consists of 860,000 or so distinct CDR3 sequences, roughly 20% of them appearing once. The sample in question was PBMCs from blood, obtained around 5 days after vaccination. The receptors shown here come from a man aged 50 to 59 who received an inactivated influenza vaccine.

CDR3 sequence reads: CASNRGRGGEQYF. The CDR3 nucleotides are TGTGCCAGCAACCGGGGGAGGGGCGGCGAGCAGTACTTC. The chain links TRBV12-3 or TRBV12-4 to TRBJ2-7, with 7 bases aligning to TRBD2. V was clipped by 7 bases and J by 6 bases; unmatched bases: 9. The CDR3 has 13 residues.

This clonotype came up a few times. This rearrangement joins TRBV12-3 or TRBV12-4 to TRBJ1-5; tentatively, D is TRBD1 (5 bases). Between the trimmed V and J ends, which lost 3 bases and 3 bases, there was a span of 12 bases. The CDR3 extends over 15 amino acids. As DNA, the CDR3 is TGTGCCAGCAGTTTTCTGTGGGGGTCCAATCAGCCCCAGCATTTT. This codes for CASSFLWGSNQPQHF.

This clonotype has just a few counts. The gene calls are TRBV4-2 and TRBJ2-7, with D possibly matching TRBD1 (6 bases). This CDR3 region has 15 residues. CDR1 and CDR2 from the germline V gene are LGHNA and YNFKEQ. Trimming pared 1 base from V and 2 bases from J, leaving 12 bases between. The DNA of the CDR3 is TGTGCCAGCAGCCAAGGGTGGACAGAAACCTACGAGCAGTACTTC. As protein: CASSQGWTETYEQYF.

This clonotype has just a few counts. The chain couples TRBV7-2 to TRBJ2-3; D call uncertain. V dropped 8 bases and J dropped 0 bases, with 15 bases sitting between them. The germline CDR1 and CDR2 sequences are SGHTA and FQGNSA. This CDR3 has 15 residues. The CDR3: CASLLYSGSTDTQYF. The CDR3 region has the DNA TGTGCCAGCCTTCTTTACTCCGGGAGCACAGATACGCAGTATTTT.

The rearrangement joins TRBV5-6 to TRBJ2-7; the match to TRBD2 covers 14 bases. Trimming cost V 4 bases and J 7 bases; bases outside gene matches: 10. The CDR3 has 16 amino acids. Per germline, CDR1 SGHDT and CDR2 YYEEEE. CDR3 loop: CASSPVGLAGASEQYF. The CDR3 DNA is TGTGCCAGCAGCCCGGTGGGACTAGCGGGAGCGAGTGAGCAGTACTTC.

The sample holds many counts of this clonotype. This chain's CDR3 is CASSYGGGPNEKLFF. The CDR3 DNA is TGTGCCAGCAGTTACGGAGGGGGGCCTAATGAAAAACTGTTTTTT. The J gene is TRBJ1-4, the V gene TRBV6-5; D possibly corresponds to TRBD1 (6 bases). CDR3 length: 15 residues. With 2 bases removed from V and 3 bases from J, the gap between germline ends came to 10 bases. Germline CDR1 MNHEY, CDR2 SVGAGI.

This clonotype was picked up a small number of times. This chain connects TRBV27 to TRBJ2-2, with D possibly being TRBD2 (7 bases). This CDR3 region has 15 residues. V lost 3 bases to trimming and J lost 5 bases, with 13 bases between them. Germline assignment: CDR1 MNHEY and CDR2 SMNVEV (reference sequence). CDR3 in amino acids: CASSFWGGETGELFF. In DNA, the CDR3 is TGTGCCAGCAGTTTTTGGGGGGGCGAAACCGGGGAGCTGTTTTTT.

This clonotype showed up many times. The chain is built from TRBV12-3 or TRBV12-4 and TRBJ2-1; a weak D match, TRBD1 (6 bases). Trimming took 8 bases from V and 9 from J, leaving 11 bases between them. The CDR3 extends over 11 amino acids. The CDR3 spells CASGTGREQFF. For the CDR3, the DNA is TGTGCCAGCGGTACAGGGCGTGAGCAGTTCTTC.

This clonotype has only a few counts. J is TRBJ2-7 and V is TRBV28, with 8 bases matching TRBD2. The CDR3 spans 13 residues. The ends lost 6 bases at V and 4 bases at J; junction bases unmatched: 5. Germline V gene lookup returns CDR1 MDHEN and CDR2 SYDVKM. CDR3 in amino acids: CASRRSGTYEQYF. The CDR3 DNA follows: TGTGCCAGCAGGCGTAGCGGGACTTACGAGCAGTACTTC.

The chain combines TRBV9 with TRBJ2-1; the D gene could be TRBD1 or TRBD2 (5 bases each). The V end was cut by 0 bases, the J end by 5 bases, with 9 bases between. Looked up from germline, CDR1 is SGDLS and CDR2 is YYNGEE. The CDR3 extends over 14 amino acids. CDR3 coding DNA: TGTGCCAGCAGCGTAGTGGGGGATAACAATGAGCAGTTCTTC. Residues: CASSVVGDNNEQFF. Using reference TRBV9 and TRBJ2-1 for the parts outside the CDR3, the full variable domain is DSGVTQTPKHLITATGQRVTLRCSPRSGDLSVYWYQQSLDQGLQFLIQYYNGEERAKGNILERFSAQQFPDLHSELNLSSLELGDSALYFCASSVVGDNNEQFFGPGTRLTVL.

The chain combines TRBV20-1 with TRBJ1-1; D unclear. The CDR3 is made up of 14 amino acids. CDR1 and CDR2 from the germline V gene are DFQATT and SNEGSKA (reference sequence). Trimming took off 3 bases at V and 0 bases at J, with 11 bases between the two ends. CDR3 nucleotide sequence: TGCAGTGCTAGTTCGGCAGGAATGAACACTGAAGCTTTCTTT. Translation: CSASSAGMNTEAFF.

There are a few counts of this clonotype. This chain links TRBV4-1 with TRBJ2-5, with D tentatively TRBD1 (6 bases). The length of the CDR3 is 13 residues. Per the germline V gene, CDR1 is MGHRA and CDR2 is YSYEKL. The V end lost 2 bases, the J end lost 3 bases, and 7 bases lay between the germline ends. CDR3 nucleotide sequence: TGCGCCAGCAGCCAACGACAGGAAGAGACCCAGTACTTC. Translation gives CASSQRQEETQYF.

This clonotype was seen a handful of times. This chain links TRBV2 with TRBJ1-1; no definite D call. Germline loops: CDR1 SNHLY, CDR2 FYNNEI. This CDR3 comprises 14 residues. V lost 7 bases, J lost 0 bases, and 12 bases lay in between. The CDR3 sequence is CASTEGIMNTEAFF. In DNA form, the CDR3 reads TGTGCCAGCACCGAAGGGATAATGAACACTGAAGCTTTCTTT.

This clonotype was detected a few times. The chain links TRBV5-1 to TRBJ2-3; 8 bases are shared with TRBD2. This CDR3 contains 16 residues. CDR1 is SGHRS, CDR2 YFSETQ, per germline. V lost 0 bases and J lost 11; bases outside the gene matches: 14. The CDR3 bases are TGCGCCAGCAGCTTGGGAACTAGCGGATCCATTTTGGGGCAGTATTTT. As protein: CASSLGTSGSILGQYF.

This clonotype was seen a few times. The J gene is TRBJ2-7, the V gene TRBV7-2, with unresolved D. The CDR3 spans 16 residues. Germline CDR1 reads SGHTA; CDR2 reads FQGNSA. Between the trimmed V and J ends, which lost 1 base and 0 bases, there was a span of 13 bases. DNA for the CDR3: TGTGCCAGCAGCTTAGTTTTCGGATTAAGCTCCTACGAGCAGTACTTC. The encoded protein is CASSLVFGLSSYEQYF.

The V and J genes are TRBV5-1 and TRBJ2-3, with a weak D call TRBD2 (7 bases). Trimming shortened V by 4 bases and J by 5 bases, and 20 bases separated the two germline ends. The CDR3 contains 16 residues. In germline, CDR1 is SGHRS, CDR2 YFSETQ. CDR3 region: CASSPKGGGVRDTQYF. In DNA form, the CDR3 reads TGCGCCAGCAGCCCAAAAGGGGGAGGGGTGAGAGATACGCAGTATTTT.

For the CDR3, the DNA is TGCGCCAGCAGCTTGACTAGCGGGGGGGCAGGAGATACGCAGTATTTT. Encoded protein: CASSLTSGGAGDTQYF. This chain links TRBV5-1 with TRBJ2-3, with 13 bases lining up with TRBD2. With 1 base clipped from V and 5 bases from J, the junction kept 4 bases outside the gene matches. This CDR3 spans 16 amino acids. Per the germline V gene, CDR1 is SGHRS and CDR2 is YFSETQ.

The V and J genes are TRBV10-3 and TRBJ2-3, with D perhaps TRBD1 (5 bases). Per germline, CDR1 ENHRY and CDR2 SYGVKD. The CDR3 totals 12 residues. V was pared by 9 bases and J by 5 bases, with 12 bases between. Here the CDR3 reads CAIDGRGDTQYF. The CDR3 DNA is TGTGCCATTGACGGAAGGGGAGATACGCAGTATTTT.

The DNA for the CDR3 is TGTGCCAGCAGAGACACGGGGAACCAAGAGACCCAGTACTTC. Amino acids: CASRDTGNQETQYF. The chain combines TRBV6-1 with TRBJ2-5, with D maybe TRBD2 (5 bases). Between the trimmed V and J ends, which lost 6 bases and 0 bases, there was a span of 11 bases. The CDR3 spans 14 residues. Germline CDR1 and CDR2: MNHNS and SASEGT.

This clonotype was observed a handful of times. This chain joins TRBV11-2 and TRBJ2-3, with 12 positions matching TRBD2. This CDR3 contains 19 residues. Trimming took 2 bases from V and 0 from J; bases not matched to a gene: 9. Germline CDR1 and CDR2: SGHAT and FQNNGV. The CDR3 here is CASSLMGKGLAGSTDTQYF. DNA of the CDR3: TGTGCCAGCAGCTTAATGGGGAAAGGACTAGCGGGGAGCACAGATACGCAGTATTTT. Based on the CDR3 plus reference TRBV11-2 and TRBJ2-3, the full variable domain is EAGVAQSPRYKIIEKRQSVAFWCNPISGHATLYWYQQILGQGPKLLIQFQNNGVVDDSQLPKDRFSAERLKGVDSTLKIQPAKLEDSAVYLCASSLMGKGLAGSTDTQYFGPGTRLTVL.

The V gene is TRBV7-2, the J gene TRBJ1-2; 7 bases are shared with TRBD1. CDR1 and CDR2 (germline): SGHTA, FQGNSA. This CDR3 is built from 13 residues. After removal of 5 bases from V and 6 bases from J, the junction contained 6 bases not matched to a gene. Here the CDR3 DNA reads TGTGCCAGCAGCCGAGACAGGGAGAATGGCTACACCTTC. Its protein is CASSRDRENGYTF.

The chain employs TRBV19 and TRBJ2-3, with TRBD1 matching over 9 bases. Unmatched junction bases numbered 2, after V lost 5 bases and J lost 2 bases. The germline CDR1 and CDR2 sequences are LNHDA and SQIVND (reference sequence). This CDR3 comprises 14 residues. The CDR3 loop reads CASSDRGYTDTQYF. In nucleotides, the CDR3 is TGTGCCAGTAGTGACAGGGGGTACACAGATACGCAGTATTTT.